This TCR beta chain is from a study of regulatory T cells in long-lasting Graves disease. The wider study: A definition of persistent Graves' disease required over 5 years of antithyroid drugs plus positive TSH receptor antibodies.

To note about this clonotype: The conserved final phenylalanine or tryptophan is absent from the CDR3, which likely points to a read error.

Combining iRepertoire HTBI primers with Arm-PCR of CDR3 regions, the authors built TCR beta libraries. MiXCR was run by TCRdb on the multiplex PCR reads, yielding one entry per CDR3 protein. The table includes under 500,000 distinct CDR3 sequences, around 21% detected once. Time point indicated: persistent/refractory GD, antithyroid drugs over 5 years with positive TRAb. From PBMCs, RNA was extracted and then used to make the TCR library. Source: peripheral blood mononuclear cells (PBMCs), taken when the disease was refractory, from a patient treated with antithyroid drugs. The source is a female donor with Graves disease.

CDR3 bases: TGTGCCAGCAGTTTTGGGGGCACAGATACGCAGTATCTT. As protein: CASSFGGTDTQYL. The rearrangement uses TRBV28 and TRBJ2-3; no reliable D call. V dropped 3 bases and J dropped 1 base, with 5 bases sitting between them. The germline V gene has CDR1 MDHEN and CDR2 SYDVKM. The CDR3 length is 13 residues.